This T cell receptor beta chain stems from a study of T cells in localized non-small cell lung cancer. About this clone: Antigen unknown.

Clones were read by immunoSEQ multiplex PCR, and TCRdb kept only the in-frame ones, dropping some. The sample has about 1,900 clones; 20% to 25% are singletons. Findings and caveats of the study: Adjacent lung tissue had a median about 58 of the top 100 clones found in the tumor. Higher adjacent-lung clonality was associated with shorter survival. T cell clonality was highest in uninvolved adjacent lung, above tumor. Because sequencing included only one region (of the tumor), heterogeneity remains possible.

Trimming pared 2 bases from V and 4 bases from J, leaving 4 bases between. The length of the CDR3 is 12 residues. The germline CDR1 and CDR2 sequences are LGHNT and FRNRAP. The sample in question was normal lung tissue next to the tumor, obtained before any cancer treatment. The V call is TRBV12-5, the J call TRBJ2-3; D uncertain. The sequence came from a female donor of 60 years or more with stage I lung adenocarcinoma. CDR3 region: CASGLLPDTQYF. The CDR3, as DNA: TGTGCTAGTGGTTTGCTCCCAGATACGCAGTATTTT.